The 30 T cell receptor beta chains in this list originate from one sample, sequenced in a study of T cells in women clearing cervical HPV infection. Some clones are missing from TCRdb's copy, which holds only in-frame ones; the method was immunoSEQ multiplex PCR. The sample includes about 22,000 clones. Input material: blood buffy coat. These receptors were taken from a woman between 18 and 75 years old with a cervical HPV16 infection that either progressed to CIN3+ or cleared (not recorded which).

As regards this clone: The missing CDR3 end, 3 residues past where the read stops, is filled in from the germline J gene. This chain uses TRBV5-6 with TRBJ2-3, with D uncertain. This CDR3 spans 15 amino acids. The germline V and J ends were trimmed by 4 bases and 2 bases, with 14 bases remaining between them. Germline values: CDR1 SGHDT, CDR2 YYEEEE. CDR3 bases read: TGTGCCAGCAGCCCCGACACTGGGCCCACAGATACG. It yields the protein CASSPDTGPTDT. The CDR3 in its entirety is CASSPDTGPTDTQYF.

In regard to this clone: Read sequence stops 3 residues before the CDR3 end, and the germline J gene provides the missing end. The chain uses TRBV20-1 and TRBJ2-1, with 7 bases matching TRBD2. CDR3 size: 16 residues. The junction had 17 bases not matched to a gene; V was cut back by 4 bases and J by 8 bases. Germline V gene lookup returns CDR1 DFQATT and CDR2 SNEGSKA (reference sequence). The CDR3 is CSATNLRGRALDEQFF. The covered CDR3 bases are TGCAGTGCTACGAACCTGCGGGGGAGGGCCCTCGATGAG.

A note on this clone: The read gets to within 3 residues of the CDR3 end, and the germline J gene fills in the rest. The chain has TRBV5-1 and TRBJ1-4; D is undetermined. With 0 bases removed from V and 10 bases from J, the gap between germline ends came to 7 bases. The germline gives CDR1 SGHRS, CDR2 YFSETQ. This CDR3 contains 12 residues. CDR3 in amino acids: CASSLGTGKLFF. The sequenced CDR3 bases are TGCGCCAGCAGCTTGGGAACGGGAAAA.

CDR3 bases read: TGTGCCAGCAGCAAGGGTTACAATGAG. This translates into CASSKGYNE. The whole CDR3 protein reads CASSKGYNEQFF. The chain employs TRBV7-9 and TRBJ2-1, with D uncertain. The sequenced fragment ends 3 residues before the CDR3 boundary, so the rest is inferred from the germline J gene. CDR3 length equals 12 residues. The V gene lost 5 bases and the J gene lost 4 bases, with 6 bases spanning the gap. The germline gives CDR1 SEHNR, CDR2 FQNEAQ (reference sequence).

Remarks on this clone: The CDR3 end falls 3 residues outside the read, so it is completed with the germline J gene. This chain connects TRBV5-6 to TRBJ1-2, with D perhaps TRBD1 (6 bases). Trimming left V 3 bases short and J 7 bases short, with 19 bases between. The CDR3 sequence is 15 residues long. CDR1 and CDR2 from the germline V gene are SGHDT and YYEEEE. The CDR3 is CASSSDEPTRGGYTF. The part of the CDR3 DNA that was read is TGTGCCAGCAGCTCGGACGAACCTACCAGGGGTGGC.

Details on this clone: The read ends 3 residues early relative to the CDR3; the germline J gene fills the gap. The chain joins TRBV11-1 to TRBJ2-1; TRBD1 might be the D (6 bases). Germline values: CDR1 SGHAT, CDR2 FQDESV (reference sequence). Trimming cost V 2 bases and J 6 bases, with 14 bases left between them. The CDR3 covers 15 residues. The sequenced part of the CDR3 DNA is TGTGCCAGCAGCTTATGGCAGGGGAAAGTCAATGAG. This gives the protein CASSLWQGKVNE. The entire CDR3 reads CASSLWQGKVNEQFF.

About this clone itself: The read terminates 3 residues ahead of where the CDR3 ends, so the germline J gene completes it. The rearrangement links TRBV6-2 or TRBV6-3 to TRBJ2-7; TRBD2 matches at 15 bases. This CDR3 comprises 15 residues. V lost 5 bases and J lost 1; bases outside the gene matches: 0. The V gene's germline CDR1 is MNHEY and CDR2 SVGEGT. This CDR3 reads CASSGLAGGSYEQYF. Partial CDR3 DNA: TGTGCCAGCAGTGGACTAGCGGGAGGGTCCTACGAG.

About this clone: The CDR3 end falls 3 residues outside the read, so it is completed with the germline J gene. The V call is TRBV18, the J call TRBJ2-4; 9 bases align to TRBD1. The V gene's germline CDR1 is KGHSH and CDR2 LQKENI. This CDR3 comprises 18 residues. Partial CDR3 DNA: TGTGCCAGCTCACCAATTTTTTCGGACAGGGGAATTAACTATGGT. The encoded protein is CASSPIFSDRGINYG. The full CDR3 protein is CASSPIFSDRGINYGQYF.

With regard to this clone: The read ends 3 residues shy of where the CDR3 ends; the end is completed using the germline J gene. The chain carries TRBV20-1 and TRBJ2-5; 10 bases fit TRBD2. The junction had 2 bases not matched to a gene; V was cut back by 5 bases and J by 5 bases. CDR1 DFQATT and CDR2 SNEGSKA come from the germline V gene (reference sequence). The CDR3 sequence is 12 residues long. CDR3 bases read: TGCAGTGCTTTACTAGCGGGGGAGACC. It encodes CSALLAGET. The whole CDR3 region reads CSALLAGETQYF.

On this clone itself: The CDR3 is cut off 3 residues early in the read; its end comes from the germline J gene. The genes are TRBV29-1 and TRBJ2-7, with 9 bases identical to TRBD1. With 5 bases clipped from V and 4 bases from J, the junction kept 6 bases outside the gene matches. Germline-derived CDR1 and CDR2 are SQVTM and ANQGSEA. This CDR3 comprises 13 residues. Partial CDR3 DNA: TGCAGCGTTTGGACAGGGGAGGGGTACGAG. This encodes CSVWTGEGYE. The entire CDR3 reads CSVWTGEGYEQYF.

As to this clone: Read data end 3 residues before the CDR3 end; the end is taken from the germline J gene. The chain is built from TRBV12-3 or TRBV12-4 and TRBJ2-4; D call uncertain. V gave up 7 bases and J gave up 0 bases, with 13 bases separating them. There are 15 residues in the CDR3. The CDR3 loop reads CASIGRDLAKNIQYF. Partial CDR3 DNA: TGTGCCAGCATTGGCAGAGACTTAGCCAAAAACATT.

Note on this clone: The read halts 3 residues ahead of the CDR3 end, with the missing end drawn from the germline J gene. The chain has TRBV29-1 and TRBJ2-1; D is undetermined. CDR1 SQVTM and CDR2 ANQGSEA come from the germline V gene. Trimming shortened V by 6 bases and J by 4 bases, and 13 bases separated the two germline ends. This CDR3 is 13 amino acids long. CDR3 amino acids: CSVTAASYNEQFF. The sequenced CDR3 bases are TGCAGCGTAACAGCAGCTTCATACAATGAG.

In regard to this clone: The missing CDR3 end, 3 residues past where the read stops, is filled in from the germline J gene. The chain uses TRBV7-9 and TRBJ1-2; tentative D call: TRBD1 (5 bases). Germline CDR1 is SEHNR and CDR2 is FQNEAQ (reference sequence). This CDR3 has 14 amino acids. Partial CDR3 DNA: TGTGCCAGCAGCTTCGGCAGGGTTACAGATACC. Protein product: CASSFGRVTDT. The full CDR3 protein is CASSFGRVTDTYTF.

Of note for this clone: The CDR3 extends 3 residues past the end of the read, so its final part is completed from the germline J gene. V gene TRBV30 combines with J gene TRBJ2-1; a weak D match, TRBD1 (5 bases). The CDR3 covers 13 residues. The V gene's germline CDR1 is GTSNPN and CDR2 SVGIG (reference sequence). V lost 0 bases, J lost 7 bases, and 10 bases lay in between. This chain's CDR3 is CAWSVRQNNEQFF. The sequenced part of the CDR3 DNA is TGTGCCTGGAGTGTACGACAGAATAATGAG.

Incomplete CDR3 DNA: TGTGCCAGTTCCCTAGCGGACTTATACAATGAG. Its translation: CASSLADLYNE. The full-length CDR3 reads as CASSLADLYNEQFF. The gene calls are TRBV19 and TRBJ2-1, with 7 bases aligning to TRBD2. The read halts 3 residues ahead of the CDR3 end, with the missing end drawn from the germline J gene. The trim removed 8 bases at V and 4 bases at J, leaving 8 bases unmatched. CDR1 is LNHDA, CDR2 SQIVND, per germline (reference sequence). The CDR3 contains 14 residues.

CDR3 DNA (partial): TGCAGTGCTAGAGAGCACAGAAGAAACACTGAA. It codes for CSAREHRRNTE. The CDR3 reads in full as CSAREHRRNTEAFF. The V and J genes are TRBV20-1 and TRBJ1-1; D remains unclear. The CDR3 is cut off 3 residues early in the read; its end comes from the germline J gene. The V gene's germline CDR1 is DFQATT and CDR2 SNEGSKA (reference sequence). There are 14 residues in the CDR3. Trimming cost V 0 bases and J 2 bases, with 10 bases left between them.

About this clone: Sequencing ends 3 residues short of the CDR3 end; the germline J gene provides the rest. The V and J genes are TRBV10-3 and TRBJ1-1; 7 nucleotides align to TRBD1. The V and J ends lost 6 bases and 3 bases, in that order; junction bases with no gene match: 13. In germline, CDR1 is ENHRY, CDR2 SYGVKD. This CDR3 spans 16 amino acids. The CDR3 region is CAIRDPGQSRYTEAFF. Partial CDR3 DNA: TGTGCCATCAGAGATCCGGGACAGAGCAGGTACACTGAA.

Concerning this clone: The CDR3 is cut off 3 residues early in the read; its end comes from the germline J gene. This chain joins TRBV7-4 and TRBJ1-5; D is undetermined. The CDR3 loop spans 16 amino acids. V was pared by 1 base and J by 1 base, with 11 bases between. The germline V gene has CDR1 SGHVT and CDR2 SQSDAQ. CDR3 loop: CASSLVRRLSNQPQHF. CDR3 DNA (partial): TGTGCCAGCAGCTTAGTGCGCAGGTTGAGCAATCAGCCC.

A remark on this clone: The CDR3 end is not reached by the read, which stops 3 residues before it; the germline J gene fills it in. The chain joins TRBV7-3 to TRBJ2-1; maybe TRBD2 (5 bases). The germline V and J ends were trimmed by 2 bases and 0 bases, with 11 bases remaining between them. Germline V gene sequence: CDR1 SGHTA, CDR2 FQGTGA. The CDR3 length is 16 residues. This CDR3 is CASSLQSGSSYNEQFF. The part of the CDR3 DNA that was read is TGTGCCAGCAGCTTACAGAGCGGAAGCTCCTACAATGAG. The full variable domain, its missing parts supplied by reference TRBV7-3 and TRBJ2-1, is GAGVSQTPSNKVTEKGKYVELRCDPISGHTALYWYRQSLGQGPEFLIYFQGTGAADDSGLPNDRFFAVRPEGSVSTLKIQRTERGDSAVYLCASSLQSGSSYNEQFFGPGTRLTVL.

Details on this clone: The CDR3 extends 3 residues past the end of the read, so its final part is completed from the germline J gene. The chain uses TRBV19 and TRBJ2-2; possible D gene TRBD1, 5 bases. Germline CDR1 LNHDA, CDR2 SQIVND (reference sequence). V gave up 5 bases and J gave up 7 bases, with 17 bases separating them. This CDR3 region has 15 residues. The CDR3 DNA, read in part, is TGTGCCAGTAGTCCCCCCAGGACAACTGGCGGGGAG. It codes for CASSPPRTTGGE. The full CDR3 protein is CASSPPRTTGGELFF. The full variable domain, its missing parts supplied by reference TRBV19 and TRBJ2-2, is DGGITQSPKYLFRKEGQNVTLSCEQNLNHDAMYWYRQDPGQGLRLIYYSQIVNDFQKGDIAEGYSVSREKKESFPLTVTSAQKNPTAFYLCASSPPRTTGGELFFGEGSRLTVL.

CDR3: CASSPLRGANVLTF. The part of the CDR3 DNA that was read is TGTGCCAGCAGCCCACTGAGAGGGGCCAACGTC. V is TRBV11-2 and J is TRBJ2-6; D gene uncertain. The CDR3 end lies 3 residues beyond the end of the read and is filled in from the germline J gene. Trimming removed 5 bases from V and 4 bases from J, with 9 bases in between. From germline, CDR1 is SGHAT and CDR2 FQNNGV. The CDR3 sequence is 14 residues long. Full variable domain (outside the CDR3, taken from reference TRBV11-2 and TRBJ2-6): EAGVAQSPRYKIIEKRQSVAFWCNPISGHATLYWYQQILGQGPKLLIQFQNNGVVDDSQLPKDRFSAERLKGVDSTLKIQPAKLEDSAVYLCASSPLRGANVLTFGAGSRLTVL.

In regard to this clone: The read gets to within 3 residues of the CDR3 end, and the germline J gene fills in the rest. This chain links TRBV7-6 with TRBJ1-1; D possibly corresponds to TRBD1 (5 bases). The germline gives CDR1 SGHVS, CDR2 FNYEAQ. This CDR3 has 15 residues. The sequenced part of the CDR3 DNA is TGTGCCAGCAGCTTAGAAGTGTTGGCAGGAGGGGTA. The encoded protein is CASSLEVLAGGV. The CDR3 in its entirety is CASSLEVLAGGVAFF.

As concerns this clone: The read finishes 3 residues shy of the CDR3 end, and the germline J gene is used to complete it. The V call is TRBV7-9, the J call TRBJ1-2; 7 nucleotides align to TRBD1. CDR1 is SEHNR, CDR2 FQNEAQ, per germline (reference sequence). Trimming cost V 2 bases and J 5 bases; bases outside gene matches: 5. This CDR3 has 14 amino acids. The CDR3: CASSLTGTEYGYTF. Incomplete CDR3 DNA: TGTGCCAGCAGCTTAACCGGGACAGAATATGGC.

The CDR3 bases that were read are TGCAGTGCTAGCCCGACTAGCGGGAGGGTAGGGGATGCCGGGGAG. It is translated as CSASPTSGRVGDAGE. The full CDR3 sequence reads CSASPTSGRVGDAGELFF. The chain couples TRBV20-1 to TRBJ2-2; 14 bases fit TRBD2. The sequenced fragment ends 3 residues before the CDR3 boundary, so the rest is inferred from the germline J gene. CDR1 is DFQATT and CDR2 is SNEGSKA in the germline V gene (reference sequence). This CDR3 is 18 amino acids long. Unmatched junction bases numbered 12, after V lost 3 bases and J lost 6 bases.

On this clone: The read stops 3 residues short of the end of the CDR3; the missing end is completed from the germline J gene. The chain recombines TRBV19 with TRBJ1-2; 7 bases are shared with TRBD1. Trimming took 8 bases from V and 4 from J; bases not matched to a gene: 7. CDR3 length: 13 residues. Looked up from germline, CDR1 is LNHDA and CDR2 is SQIVND (reference sequence). The part of the CDR3 DNA that was read is TGTGCCAGTGGGACAGACACCACCTATGGC. It is translated as CASGTDTTYG. The whole CDR3 protein is CASGTDTTYGYTF.

As concerns this clone: The read falls 3 residues short of the CDR3 end, and the missing part is taken from the germline J gene. The chain recombines TRBV10-3 with TRBJ1-2, with 8 bases identical to TRBD1. From germline, CDR1 is ENHRY and CDR2 SYGVKD. This CDR3 contains 17 residues. The V and J ends lost 4 bases and 0 bases, in that order; junction bases with no gene match: 10. CDR3 protein: CAISALAGGAANYGYTF. CDR3 DNA (partial): TGTGCCATCAGTGCCCTGGCAGGGGGCGCGGCTAACTATGGC.

Note on this clone: The read stops 3 residues short of the end of the CDR3; the missing end is completed from the germline J gene. The rearrangement joins TRBV18 to TRBJ2-7; no reliable D call. Germline V gene lookup returns CDR1 KGHSH and CDR2 LQKENI. Trimming took 6 bases from V and 4 from J, leaving 10 bases between them. This CDR3 has 12 residues. Incomplete CDR3 DNA: TGTGCCAGCTCGACTGCACTTTACGAG. This translates into CASSTALYE. The complete CDR3 sequence is CASSTALYEQYF.

With respect to this clone: The sequence runs out 3 residues before the end of the CDR3; the remainder is reconstructed from the germline J gene. V usage is TRBV7-2 and J usage is TRBJ2-7; 11 bases map to TRBD2. CDR3 length: 15 residues. Germline CDR1 is SGHTA and CDR2 is FQGNSA. The V gene end was trimmed by 2 bases and the J gene end by 5 bases; junction bases not matched to a gene: 5. Here the CDR3 reads CASSLTSGRVNEQYF. The part of the CDR3 DNA that was read is TGTGCCAGCAGCTTAACTAGCGGGAGAGTCAACGAG.

The sequenced CDR3 bases are TGTGCCAGCAGTCGTCAGGGACAAGAGACC. This gives the protein CASSRQGQET. From start to end, the CDR3 is CASSRQGQETQYF. This chain joins TRBV5-6 and TRBJ2-5; TRBD1 is a possible D gene (5 bases). The missing CDR3 end, 3 residues past where the read stops, is filled in from the germline J gene. The V gene's germline CDR1 is SGHDT and CDR2 YYEEEE. The V end lost 5 bases, the J end lost 2 bases, and 10 bases lay between the germline ends. CDR3 length: 13 amino acids.

About this clone: Sequencing ends 3 residues short of the CDR3 end; the germline J gene provides the rest. V is TRBV19 and J is TRBJ2-5; D may be TRBD2 (5 bases). This CDR3 has 13 residues. CDR1 is LNHDA, CDR2 SQIVND, per germline (reference sequence). The V and J ends lost 6 bases and 4 bases respectively, with 12 bases between them. The CDR3 DNA, read in part, is TGTGCCAGTAGGCCCGCGGGTGGAGAGACC. It codes for CASRPAGGET. The CDR3 as a whole reads CASRPAGGETQYF.